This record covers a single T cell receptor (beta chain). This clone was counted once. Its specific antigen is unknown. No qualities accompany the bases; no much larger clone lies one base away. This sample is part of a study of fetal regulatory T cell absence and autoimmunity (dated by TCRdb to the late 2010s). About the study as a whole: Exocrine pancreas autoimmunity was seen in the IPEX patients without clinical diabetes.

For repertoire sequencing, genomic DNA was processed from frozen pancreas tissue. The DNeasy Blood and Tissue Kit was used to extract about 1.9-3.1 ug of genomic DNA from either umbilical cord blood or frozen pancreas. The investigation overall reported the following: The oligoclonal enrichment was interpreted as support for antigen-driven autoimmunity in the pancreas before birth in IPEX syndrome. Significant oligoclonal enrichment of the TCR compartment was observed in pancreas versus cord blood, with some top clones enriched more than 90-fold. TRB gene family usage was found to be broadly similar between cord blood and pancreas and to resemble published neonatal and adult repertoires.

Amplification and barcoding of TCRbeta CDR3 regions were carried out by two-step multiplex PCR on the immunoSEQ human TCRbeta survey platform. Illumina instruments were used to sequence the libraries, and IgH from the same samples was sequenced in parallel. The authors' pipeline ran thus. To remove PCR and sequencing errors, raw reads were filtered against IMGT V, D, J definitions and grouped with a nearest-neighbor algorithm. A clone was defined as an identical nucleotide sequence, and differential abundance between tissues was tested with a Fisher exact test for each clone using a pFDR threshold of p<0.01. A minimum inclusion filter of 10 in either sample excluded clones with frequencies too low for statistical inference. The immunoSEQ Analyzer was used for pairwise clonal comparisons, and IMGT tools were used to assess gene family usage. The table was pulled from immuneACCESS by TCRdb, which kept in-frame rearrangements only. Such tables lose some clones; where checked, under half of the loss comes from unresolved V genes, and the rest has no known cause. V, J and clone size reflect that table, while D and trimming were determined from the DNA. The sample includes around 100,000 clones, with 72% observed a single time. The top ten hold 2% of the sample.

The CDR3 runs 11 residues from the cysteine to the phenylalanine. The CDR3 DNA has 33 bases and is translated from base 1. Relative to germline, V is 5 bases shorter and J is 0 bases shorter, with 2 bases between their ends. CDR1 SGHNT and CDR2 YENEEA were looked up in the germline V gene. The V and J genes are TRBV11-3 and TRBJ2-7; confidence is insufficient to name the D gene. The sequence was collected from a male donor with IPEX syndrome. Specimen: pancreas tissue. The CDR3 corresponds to CASSGSYEQYF. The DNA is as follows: TGTGCCAGCAGCGGCTCCTACGAGCAGTACTTC.